This section outlines one T cell receptor (beta chain) sequence together with its context. Its cognate antigen is unknown. The CDR3 consists of 14 residues. The V and J ends lost 5 bases and 4 bases respectively, with 11 bases between them. The sample belongs to a study of early T cells in non-severe SARS-CoV-2 infection. The overall study: It was bulk RNA from unsorted whole blood that was sequenced, and the chains were unpaired. Study-wide points: The VDJdb matching leaned toward anti-spike CD8 responses and overlooked private and CD4 specificities.

Molecules of cDNA were individually given unique molecular identifiers that were attached to them. Using its own MiXCR run on the 5' RACE reads, TCRdb lists one record per CDR3 protein. The sample yields some 87,000 distinct CDR3 sequences, 9.5% to 15% seen once. This clonotype originated in an adult who was a healthcare worker with PCR-confirmed SARS-CoV-2 infection or an uninfected control (not recorded which). The sample taken for sequencing was whole blood. The chain joins TRBV12-3 or TRBV12-4 to TRBJ1-4, with a possible D match to TRBD1 (5 bases). The CDR3 bases are TGTGCCAGCAGTAAAACAGGTTATAATGAAAAACTGTTTTTT. This codes for CASSKTGYNEKLFF.